This T cell receptor beta chain was profiled in a study of blood T cell repertoires in COVID-19. This clone has a handful of counts. Germline V gene data show CDR1 as SGHRS and CDR2 as YFSETQ. V lost 3 bases, J lost 0 bases, and 7 bases stayed unmatched. This CDR3 is built from 16 residues. Clones were read by immunoSEQ multiplex PCR, and TCRdb kept only the in-frame ones, dropping some. The sample holds over 200,000 clones, over 75% seen once. This rearrangement joins TRBV5-1 to TRBJ1-1; 8 bases line up with TRBD1. The TCR originated in a young woman who had been exposed to COVID-19. Sequenced: PBMCs or T cells enriched from blood (not recorded which). This chain's CDR3 is CASSSGTGQMNTEAFF. CDR3 nucleotides: TGCGCCAGCAGCTCGGGGACAGGACAAATGAACACTGAAGCTTTCTTT.